This T cell receptor (beta chain) was captured by sequencing in a study of cytomegalovirus exposure and HLA in healthy donors. PCR primers comprised 60 Vbeta and 13 Jbeta primers. TCRdb's copy holds only in-frame clones and misses some; the assay was immunoSEQ multiplex PCR. This table has about 120,000 clones, more than 60% appearing once. Study findings and constraints: A later analysis by the authors found several of the most significant clusters apparently linked to common viral pathogens. It was reportedly the case that the classifier diagnosed cytomegalovirus status with high specificity and sensitivity. The authors listed around 150 TCR beta chains as cytomegalovirus-associated.

At the time of sampling, donors were nominally healthy, though unrecorded immune exposures were likely. With regard to this clone: The antigen remains unidentified.

The germline V gene has CDR1 MDHEN and CDR2 SYDVKM. The CDR3 is made up of 15 amino acids. The V end was cut by 7 bases, the J end by 4 bases, with 19 bases between. The receptor was derived from a man aged 18 to 35 in good health and CMV-seronegative. The specimen sequenced was PBMCs. The V and J genes are TRBV28 and TRBJ1-1; the D is unclear. This CDR3 reads CASIGGQSLGTEAFF. The CDR3 region has the DNA TGTGCCAGCATCGGCGGGCAGTCTCTTGGCACTGAAGCTTTCTTT.